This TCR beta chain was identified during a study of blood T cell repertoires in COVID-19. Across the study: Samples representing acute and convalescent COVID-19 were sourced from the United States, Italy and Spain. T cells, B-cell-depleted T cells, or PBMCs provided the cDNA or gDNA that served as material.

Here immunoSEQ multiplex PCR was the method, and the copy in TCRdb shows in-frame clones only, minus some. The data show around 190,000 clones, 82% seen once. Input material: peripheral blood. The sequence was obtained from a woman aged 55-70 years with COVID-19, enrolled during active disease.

CDR3 nucleotides: TGTGCCAGCAGCGCCTTCACAGGGGACTTTGAAGCTTTCTTT. Its protein is CASSAFTGDFEAFF. V and J are TRBV9 and TRBJ1-1; TRBD1 matches 7 bases. CDR1 is SGDLS, CDR2 YYNGEE, per germline. V lost 3 bases to trimming and J lost 7 bases; unmatched junction nucleotides: 9. The CDR3 is 14 amino acids.